This T cell receptor (beta chain) is from a study of shared clonotypes between healthy human individuals. General study findings and limits: In several donors, approximately 5% of naive CD4 clonotypes appeared in common. Larger richness was generally estimated for naive than memory subsets. Rarefaction curves obtained for sorted subsets showed sequencing incomplete despite large depth.

Produced via immunoSEQ multiplex PCR; TCRdb's table is partial and in-frame only. The sample shows 2,100,000 or so clones, around 95% of them seen only once. As regards this clone: The antigen is undetermined.

This sequence was found in a man between 18 and 35 years old in good health. The sample comprised naive CD4+ T cells sorted from blood. Sample subset: CD45RA+ positively selected.

The CDR3 DNA reads TGTGCCAGCTCACGCTCCAGCGGGAGCGATGAGCAGTTCTTC. Translation: CASSRSSGSDEQFF. The chain combines TRBV18 with TRBJ2-1, with 8 bases lining up with TRBD2. With V trimmed by 4 bases and J by 8 bases, 7 bases remained unmatched. CDR3 length: 14 residues. Germline CDR1 KGHSH, CDR2 LQKENI.